This is a list of T cell receptor beta chains from one sample in a study of shared clonotypes between healthy human individuals. Clones were sequenced by immunoSEQ multiplex PCR, and TCRdb holds only the in-frame ones, with some missing. Among approximately 1.5 million clones listed, around 98.5% were seen once. The sequencing sample was made of naive CD4+ T cells sorted from blood. The receptor source for this set is a man between 25 and 39 years old in good health. Both conserved end residues are part of each CDR3. The D gene is left open where the match is weak.

D gene,J gene,V gene,CDR3 protein
NA,TRBJ2-7,TRBV6-1,CASARDTLYEQYF
TRBD1,TRBJ2-2,TRBV6-5,CASRQGGAGELFF
TRBD2,TRBJ2-5,TRBV9,CASSPAGLAGFQETQYF
NA,TRBJ1-1,TRBV5-4,CASSPNTATRTEAFF
NA,TRBJ1-1,TRBV5-1,CASSLEVTAMNTEAFF
NA,TRBJ1-1,TRBV9,CASSVSMGPWAEAFF
NA,TRBJ2-5,TRBV7-9,CASTPKGVQETQYF
NA,TRBJ2-1,TRBV5-4,CVCGWENDNEQFF
NA,TRBJ2-5,TRBV5-4,CASSLAGYQETQYF
NA,TRBJ2-5,TRBV5-4,CASSSPGRETQYF
NA,TRBJ2-3,TRBV4-1,CASSHSLGQPIPDTQYF
TRBD1,TRBJ1-5,TRBV30,CAWSRQGAVQPQHF
NA,TRBJ1-5,TRBV5-3,CARREGPRHQLFCNQPQHF
NA,TRBJ1-1,TRBV7-3,CASSKWLGDTEAFF
NA,TRBJ2-7,TRBV6-1,CASKSGRIYEQYF
NA,TRBJ1-2,TRBV30,CAWSLNRGLGYTF
NA,TRBJ2-1,TRBV10-1,CASSESKGPRNEQFF
NA,TRBJ2-1,TRBV7-9,CASSLISYRANEQFF
NA,TRBJ2-7,TRBV15,CATSRVLPSPYEQYF
NA,TRBJ1-1,TRBV15,CATSRRGFEAFF
TRBD2,TRBJ2-1,TRBV28,CASSLPKPGTSGIGSYNEQFF
NA,TRBJ2-7,TRBV9,CASSVGSPSYEQYF
NA,TRBJ1-1,TRBV29-1,CSVTSKQNTEAFF
NA,TRBJ2-6,TRBV7-8,CASSLIQGGGANVLTF
TRBD2,TRBJ2-1,TRBV9,CASSVDGLAGNEQFF
NA,TRBJ2-1,TRBV27,CASSRYNEQFF
TRBD2,TRBJ2-1,TRBV7-9,CASSPRLAGESYNEQFF
NA,TRBJ2-7,TRBV11-2,CASSHKTPDYEQYF
NA,TRBJ2-7,TRBV18,CASSHRGAGNLYEQYF
TRBD2,TRBJ2-7,TRBV28,CASSWSPPSGRAHEQYF
TRBD2,TRBJ2-3,TRBV4-2,CASSQGTSGRSEDTQYF
NA,TRBJ1-1,TRBV28,CASSLLTDKTGAFF
TRBD1,TRBJ2-5,TRBV7-6,CASSFDRGKETQYF
NA,TRBJ2-7,TRBV5-4,CASSLGAGKTYEQYF